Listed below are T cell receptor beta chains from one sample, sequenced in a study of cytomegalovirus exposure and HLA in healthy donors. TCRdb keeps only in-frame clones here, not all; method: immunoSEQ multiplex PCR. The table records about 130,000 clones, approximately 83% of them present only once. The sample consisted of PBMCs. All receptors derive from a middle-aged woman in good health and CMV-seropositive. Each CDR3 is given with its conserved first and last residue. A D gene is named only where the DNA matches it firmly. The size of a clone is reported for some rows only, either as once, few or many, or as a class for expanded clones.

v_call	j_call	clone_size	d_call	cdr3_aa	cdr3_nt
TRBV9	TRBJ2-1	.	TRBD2	CASSVDPGSGRWNEQFF	TGTGCCAGCAGCGTAGATCCGGGGAGCGGGAGGTGGAATGAGCAGTTCTTC
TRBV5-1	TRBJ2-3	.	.	CASSLVARVDSDTQYF	TGCGCCAGCAGCTTGGTTGCCAGGGTGGATTCAGATACGCAGTATTTT
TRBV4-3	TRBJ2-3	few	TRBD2	CASSQHQPGLAGEDTQYF	TGCGCCAGCAGCCAACACCAACCGGGACTAGCGGGAGAAGATACGCAGTATTTT
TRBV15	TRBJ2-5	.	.	CATSSQIETQYF	TGTGCCACCAGCAGCCAGATAGAGACCCAGTACTTC
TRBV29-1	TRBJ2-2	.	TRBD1	CSVAGQAEHRGAVF	TGCAGCGTCGCGGGACAGGCGGAACACCGGGGAGCTGTTTTT
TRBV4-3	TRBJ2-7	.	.	CASSQDAISRSSYEQYF	TGCGCCAGCAGCCAAGACGCTATAAGCCGGAGCTCCTACGAGCAGTACTTC
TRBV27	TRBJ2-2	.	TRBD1	CASGQGRTGELFF	TGTGCCAGCGGACAGGGGCGGACCGGGGAGCTGTTTTTT
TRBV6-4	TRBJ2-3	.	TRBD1	CASSDSAGGQGDTQYF	TGTGCCAGCAGTGACTCAGCAGGGGGCCAGGGAGATACGCAGTATTTT
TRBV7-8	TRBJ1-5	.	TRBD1	CASSNRGRPGNQPQHF	TGTGCCAGCAGCAACAGGGGGCGGCCTGGAAATCAGCCCCAGCATTTT
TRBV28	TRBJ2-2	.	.	CASSEEPNTGELFF	TGTGCCAGCAGTGAGGAGCCGAACACCGGGGAGCTGTTTTTT
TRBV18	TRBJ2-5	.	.	CASSPWAFPRDEQYF	TGTGCCAGCTCACCCTGGGCTTTCCCGCGGGATGAGCAGTACTTC
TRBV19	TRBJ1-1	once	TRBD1	CASSVGQGNTEAFF	TGTGCCAGTAGCGTAGGACAGGGTAACACTGAAGCTTTCTTT
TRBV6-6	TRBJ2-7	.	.	CASSYSIRRGNYEQYF	TGTGCCAGCAGTTACTCGATACGTCGGGGGAACTACGAGCAGTACTTC
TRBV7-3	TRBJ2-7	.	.	CASSPSSSYEQYF	TGTGCCAGCTCCCCGTCTAGCTCCTACGAGCAGTACTTC
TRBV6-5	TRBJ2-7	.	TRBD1	CASSPGQGLWEQYF	TGTGCCAGCAGCCCCGGACAGGGGTTGTGGGAGCAGTACTTC
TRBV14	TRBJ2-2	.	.	CASSQEKGVILNTGELFF	TGTGCCAGCAGCCAAGAAAAGGGGGTGATCTTGAACACCGGGGAGCTGTTTTTT
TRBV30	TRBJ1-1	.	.	CAWAQGEAFF	TGTGCCTGGGCGCAGGGTGAAGCTTTCTTT
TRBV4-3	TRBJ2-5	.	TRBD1	CASSQDYKTGVETQYF	TGCGCCAGCAGCCAAGATTATAAGACAGGGGTAGAGACCCAGTACTTC
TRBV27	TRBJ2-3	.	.	CASSLAGASTDTQYF	TGTGCCAGCAGTTTAGCGGGGGCTAGCACAGATACGCAGTATTTT
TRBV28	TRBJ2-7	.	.	CASTPGGTATEQYF	TGTGCCAGCACCCCTGGAGGGACCGCTACCGAGCAGTACTTC
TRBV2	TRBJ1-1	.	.	CASREGQIMNTEAFF	TGTGCCAGCAGGGAAGGACAGATCATGAACACTGAAGCTTTCTTT
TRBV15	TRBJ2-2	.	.	CATSRDLATGELFF	TGTGCCACCAGCAGAGATCTAGCCACCGGGGAGCTGTTTTTT
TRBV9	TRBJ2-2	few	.	CASSVVGGSNTGELFF	TGTGCCAGCAGCGTAGTAGGGGGTTCGAACACCGGGGAGCTGTTTTTT
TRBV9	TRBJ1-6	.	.	CASSVGGSNSPLHF	TGTGCCAGCAGCGTAGGAGGCAGTAATTCACCCCTCCACTTT
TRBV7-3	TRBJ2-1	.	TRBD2	CASSLGLDEQFF	TGTGCCAGCAGCTTAGGACTAGATGAGCAGTTCTTC
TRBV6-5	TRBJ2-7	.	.	CASSSPTYEQYF	TGTGCCAGCAGTTCTCCTACCTACGAGCAGTACTTC
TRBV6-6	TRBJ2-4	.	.	CASSPPAPEAKNIQYF	TGTGCCAGCAGCCCGCCGGCCCCGGAGGCCAAAAACATTCAGTACTTC
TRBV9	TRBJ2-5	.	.	CASSVDGQGGETQYF	TGTGCCAGCAGCGTAGATGGGCAGGGCGGAGAGACCCAGTACTTC
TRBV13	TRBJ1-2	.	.	CASSFSGPIYGYTF	TGTGCCAGCAGCTTCTCAGGGCCCATCTATGGCTACACCTTC
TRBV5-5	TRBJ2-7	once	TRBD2	CASSLGGLAGGPEEQYF	TGTGCCAGCAGCTTGGGCGGACTAGCGGGAGGACCAGAAGAGCAGTACTTC
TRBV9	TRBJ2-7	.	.	CASSVGGDSGTEYEQYF	TGTGCCAGCAGCGTAGGTGGGGATTCCGGGACTGAATACGAGCAGTACTTC
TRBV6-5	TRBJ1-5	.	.	CASSYGPGNQPQHF	TGTGCCAGCAGTTATGGGCCAGGCAATCAGCCCCAGCATTTT